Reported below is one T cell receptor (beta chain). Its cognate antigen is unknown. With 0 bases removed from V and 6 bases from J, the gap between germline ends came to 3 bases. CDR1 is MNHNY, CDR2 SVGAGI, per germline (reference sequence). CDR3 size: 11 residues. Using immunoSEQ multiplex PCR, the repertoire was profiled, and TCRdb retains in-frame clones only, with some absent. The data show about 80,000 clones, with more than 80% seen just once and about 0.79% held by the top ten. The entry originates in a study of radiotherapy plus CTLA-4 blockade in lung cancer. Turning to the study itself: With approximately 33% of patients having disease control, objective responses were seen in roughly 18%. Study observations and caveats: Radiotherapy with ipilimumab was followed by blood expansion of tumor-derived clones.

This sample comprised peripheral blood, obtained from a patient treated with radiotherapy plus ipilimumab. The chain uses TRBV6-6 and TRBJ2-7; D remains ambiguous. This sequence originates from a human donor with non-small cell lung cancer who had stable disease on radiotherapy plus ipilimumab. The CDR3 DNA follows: TGTGCCAGCAGTTACTCGTCCGAGCAGTACTTC. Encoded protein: CASSYSSEQYF.